This T cell receptor beta chain is drawn from a study of HIV-infected patients and healthy controls. Broader study findings: Healthy controls shared more CDR3 sequences between individuals than HIV-infected patients did. Size-matching overweighted rare events from HIV-infected data when comparing patients with controls.

By sample fraction, this clonotype is medium-sized. Antigen unknown. V lost 3 bases, J lost 0 bases, and 17 bases lay in between. CDR3 length: 18 residues. From germline, CDR1 is ENHRY and CDR2 SYGVKD. No cell fractionation was done, so the repertoire covers all unsorted peripheral blood T cells. Reverse transcription used 450 to 650 ng RNA and constant-region primers for alpha and beta. Using multiplexing indices, alpha and beta chain libraries were generated apart by chain-specific third strand synthesis. The cDNA received a 5' RACE adapter containing a random hexamer plus an SP2 sequencing primer site. TCRdb reprocessed the 5' RACE reads via MiXCR and lists one record per CDR3 protein. The sample has 15,000 to 20,000 distinct CDR3 sequences, 5% to 6.5% seen once.

V gene TRBV10-3 combines with J gene TRBJ1-4, with D unresolved. This clonotype was obtained from an adult in good health. Material for sequencing was blood. This chain's CDR3 is CAISDTQVERATNEKLFF. The CDR3 DNA reads as TGTGCCATCAGTGATACCCAGGTGGAAAGAGCAACTAATGAAAAACTGTTTTTT.